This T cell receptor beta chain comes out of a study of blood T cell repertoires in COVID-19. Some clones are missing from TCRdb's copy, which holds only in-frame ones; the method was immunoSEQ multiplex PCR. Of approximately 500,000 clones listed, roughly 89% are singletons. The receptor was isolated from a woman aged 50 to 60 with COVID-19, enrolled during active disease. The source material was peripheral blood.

CDR3 nucleotides: TGTGCCAGCAGTCGCGCAGGTATCATGGGAGGGCATGACACTGAAGCTTTCTTT. Translating it yields CASSRAGIMGGHDTEAFF. This chain uses TRBV6-6 with TRBJ1-1, with D unclear. Looked up from germline, CDR1 is MNHNY and CDR2 is SVGAGI (reference sequence). Trimming pared 5 bases from V and 3 bases from J, leaving 25 bases between. CDR3 length equals 18 residues.